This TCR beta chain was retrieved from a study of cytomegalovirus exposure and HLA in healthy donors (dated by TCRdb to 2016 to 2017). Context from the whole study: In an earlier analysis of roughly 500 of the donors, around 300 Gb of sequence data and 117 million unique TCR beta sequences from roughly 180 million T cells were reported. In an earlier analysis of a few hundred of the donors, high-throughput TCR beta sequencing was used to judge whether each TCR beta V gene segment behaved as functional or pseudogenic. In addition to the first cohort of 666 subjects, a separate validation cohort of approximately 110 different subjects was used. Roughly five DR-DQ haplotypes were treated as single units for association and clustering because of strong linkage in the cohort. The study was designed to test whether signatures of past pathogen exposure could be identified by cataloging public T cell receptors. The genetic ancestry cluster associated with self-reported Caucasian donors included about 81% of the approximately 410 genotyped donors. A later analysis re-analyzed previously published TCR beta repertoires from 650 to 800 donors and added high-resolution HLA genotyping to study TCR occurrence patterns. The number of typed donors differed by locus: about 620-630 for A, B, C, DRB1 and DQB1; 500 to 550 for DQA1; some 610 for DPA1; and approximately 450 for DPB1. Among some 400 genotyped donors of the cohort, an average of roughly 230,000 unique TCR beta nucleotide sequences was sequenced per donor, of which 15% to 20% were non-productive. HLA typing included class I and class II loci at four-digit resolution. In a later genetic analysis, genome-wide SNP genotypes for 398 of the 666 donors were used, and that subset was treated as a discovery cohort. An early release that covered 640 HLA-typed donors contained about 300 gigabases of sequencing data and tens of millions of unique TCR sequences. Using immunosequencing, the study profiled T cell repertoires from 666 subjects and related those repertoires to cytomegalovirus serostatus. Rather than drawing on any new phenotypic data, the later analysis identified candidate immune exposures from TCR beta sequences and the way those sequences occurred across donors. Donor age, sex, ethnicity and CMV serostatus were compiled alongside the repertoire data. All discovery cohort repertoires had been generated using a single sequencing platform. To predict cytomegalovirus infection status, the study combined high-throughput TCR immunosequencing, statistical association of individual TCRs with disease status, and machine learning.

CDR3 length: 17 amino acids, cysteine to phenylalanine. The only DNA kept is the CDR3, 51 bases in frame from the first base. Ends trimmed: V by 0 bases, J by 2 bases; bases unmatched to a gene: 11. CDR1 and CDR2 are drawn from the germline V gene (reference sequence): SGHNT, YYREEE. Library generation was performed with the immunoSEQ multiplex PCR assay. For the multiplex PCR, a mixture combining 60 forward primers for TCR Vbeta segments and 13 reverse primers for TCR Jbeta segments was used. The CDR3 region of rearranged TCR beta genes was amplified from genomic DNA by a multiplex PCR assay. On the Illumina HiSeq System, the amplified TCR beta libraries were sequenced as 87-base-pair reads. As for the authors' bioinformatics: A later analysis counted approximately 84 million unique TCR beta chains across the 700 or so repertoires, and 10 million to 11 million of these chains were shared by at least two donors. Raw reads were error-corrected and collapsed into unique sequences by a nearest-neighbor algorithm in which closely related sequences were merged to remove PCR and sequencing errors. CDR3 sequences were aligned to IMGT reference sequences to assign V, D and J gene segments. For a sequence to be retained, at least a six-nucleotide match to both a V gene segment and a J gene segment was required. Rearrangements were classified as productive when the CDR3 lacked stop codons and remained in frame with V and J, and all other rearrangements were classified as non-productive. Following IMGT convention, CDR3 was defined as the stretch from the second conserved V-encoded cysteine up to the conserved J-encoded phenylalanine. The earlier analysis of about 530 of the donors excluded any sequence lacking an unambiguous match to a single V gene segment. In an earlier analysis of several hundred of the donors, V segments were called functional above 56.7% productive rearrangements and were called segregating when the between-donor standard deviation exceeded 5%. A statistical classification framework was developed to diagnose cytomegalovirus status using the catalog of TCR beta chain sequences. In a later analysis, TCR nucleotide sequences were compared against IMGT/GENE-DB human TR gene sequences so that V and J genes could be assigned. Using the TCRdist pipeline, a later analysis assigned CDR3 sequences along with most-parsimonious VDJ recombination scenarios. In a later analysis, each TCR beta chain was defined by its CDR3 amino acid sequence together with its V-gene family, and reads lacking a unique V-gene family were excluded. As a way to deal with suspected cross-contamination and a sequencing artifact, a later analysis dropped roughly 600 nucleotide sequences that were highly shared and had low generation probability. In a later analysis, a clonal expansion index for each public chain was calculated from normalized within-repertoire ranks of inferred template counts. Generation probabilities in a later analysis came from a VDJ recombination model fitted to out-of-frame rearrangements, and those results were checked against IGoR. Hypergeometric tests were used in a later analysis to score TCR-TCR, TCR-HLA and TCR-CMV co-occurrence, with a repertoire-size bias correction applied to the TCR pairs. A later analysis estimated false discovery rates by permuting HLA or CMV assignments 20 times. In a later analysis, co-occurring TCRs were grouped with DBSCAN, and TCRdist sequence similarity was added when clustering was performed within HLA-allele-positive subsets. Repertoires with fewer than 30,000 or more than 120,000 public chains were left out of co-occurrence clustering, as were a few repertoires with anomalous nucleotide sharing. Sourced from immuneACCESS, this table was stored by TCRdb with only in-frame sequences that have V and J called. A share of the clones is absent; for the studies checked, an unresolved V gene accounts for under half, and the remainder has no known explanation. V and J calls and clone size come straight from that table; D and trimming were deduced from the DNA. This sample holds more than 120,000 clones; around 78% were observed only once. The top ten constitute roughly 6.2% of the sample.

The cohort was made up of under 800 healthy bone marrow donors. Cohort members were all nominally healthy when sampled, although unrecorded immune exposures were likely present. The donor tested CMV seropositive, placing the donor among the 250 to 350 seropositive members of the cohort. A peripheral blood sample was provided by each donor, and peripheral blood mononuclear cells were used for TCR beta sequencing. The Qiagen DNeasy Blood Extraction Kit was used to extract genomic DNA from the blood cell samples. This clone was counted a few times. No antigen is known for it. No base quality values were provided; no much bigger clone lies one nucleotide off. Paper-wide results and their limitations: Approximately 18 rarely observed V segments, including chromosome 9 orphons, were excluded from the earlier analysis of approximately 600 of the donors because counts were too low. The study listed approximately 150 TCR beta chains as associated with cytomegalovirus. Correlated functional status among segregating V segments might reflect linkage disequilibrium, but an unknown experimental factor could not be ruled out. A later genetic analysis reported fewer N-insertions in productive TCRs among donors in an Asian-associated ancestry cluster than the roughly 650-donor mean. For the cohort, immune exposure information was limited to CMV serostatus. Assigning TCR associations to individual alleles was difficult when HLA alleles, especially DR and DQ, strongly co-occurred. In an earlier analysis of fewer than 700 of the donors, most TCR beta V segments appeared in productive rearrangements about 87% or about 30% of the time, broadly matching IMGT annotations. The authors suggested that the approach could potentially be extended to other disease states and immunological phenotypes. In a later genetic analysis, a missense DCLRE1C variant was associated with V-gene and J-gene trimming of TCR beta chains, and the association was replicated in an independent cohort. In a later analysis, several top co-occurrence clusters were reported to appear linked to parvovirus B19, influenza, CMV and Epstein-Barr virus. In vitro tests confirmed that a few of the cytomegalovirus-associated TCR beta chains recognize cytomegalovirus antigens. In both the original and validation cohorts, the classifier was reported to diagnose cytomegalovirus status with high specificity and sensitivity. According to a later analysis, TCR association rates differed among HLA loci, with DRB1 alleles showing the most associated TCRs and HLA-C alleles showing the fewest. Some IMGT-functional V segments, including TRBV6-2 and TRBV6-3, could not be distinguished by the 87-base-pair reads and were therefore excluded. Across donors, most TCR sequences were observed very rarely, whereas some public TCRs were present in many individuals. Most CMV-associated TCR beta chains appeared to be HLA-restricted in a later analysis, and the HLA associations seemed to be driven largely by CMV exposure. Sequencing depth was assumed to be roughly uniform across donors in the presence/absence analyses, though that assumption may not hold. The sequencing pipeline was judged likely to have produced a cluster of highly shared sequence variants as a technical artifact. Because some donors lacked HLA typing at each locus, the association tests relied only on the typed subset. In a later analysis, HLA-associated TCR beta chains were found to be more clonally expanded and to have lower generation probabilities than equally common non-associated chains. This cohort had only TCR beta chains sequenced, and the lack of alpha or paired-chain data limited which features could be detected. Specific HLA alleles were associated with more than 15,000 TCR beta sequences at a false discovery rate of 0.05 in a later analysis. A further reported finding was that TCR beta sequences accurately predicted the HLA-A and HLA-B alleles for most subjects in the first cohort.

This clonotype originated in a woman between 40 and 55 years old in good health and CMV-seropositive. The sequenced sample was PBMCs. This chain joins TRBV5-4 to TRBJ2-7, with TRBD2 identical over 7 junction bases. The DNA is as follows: TGTGCCAGCAGCTTGGAGCCCCCGGGACTACGTACCTACGAGCAGTACTTC. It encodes CASSLEPPGLRTYEQYF. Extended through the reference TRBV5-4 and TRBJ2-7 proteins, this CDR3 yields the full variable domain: ETGVTQSPTHLIKTRGQQVTLRCSSQSGHNTVSWYQQALGQGPQFIFQYYREEENGRGNFPPRFSGLQFPNYSSELNVNALELDDSALYLCASSLEPPGLRTYEQYFGPGTRLTVT.